The T cell receptor beta chain described here comes from a study of shared clonotypes between healthy human individuals. Regarding the study as a whole: How much donors shared clonotypes was expected to be affected by sequencing depth.

To note about this clone: Its antigen is not identified.

A split of CD4+ cells into CD45RA+ naive and CD45RA-negative memory subsets was performed. V gave up 4 bases and J gave up 0 bases, with 16 bases separating them. This CDR3 comprises 16 residues. Germline-derived CDR1 and CDR2 are LNHDA and SQIVND (reference sequence). Only in-frame clones appear in the TCRdb table, and some are missing; sequencing was by immunoSEQ multiplex PCR. The sample lists 550,000 to 850,000 clones, around 72% occurring once. This sequence was found in a woman between 25 and 40 years old in good health. Input material: memory CD4+ T cells sorted from blood. As to subset: CD45RA-negative fraction. The chain uses TRBV19 and TRBJ2-7, with D perhaps matching TRBD2 (6 bases). The CDR3: CASSTRSGGLSYEQYF. CDR3 in DNA: TGTGCCAGTAGTACTCGCTCCGGGGGACTCTCCTACGAGCAGTACTTC.